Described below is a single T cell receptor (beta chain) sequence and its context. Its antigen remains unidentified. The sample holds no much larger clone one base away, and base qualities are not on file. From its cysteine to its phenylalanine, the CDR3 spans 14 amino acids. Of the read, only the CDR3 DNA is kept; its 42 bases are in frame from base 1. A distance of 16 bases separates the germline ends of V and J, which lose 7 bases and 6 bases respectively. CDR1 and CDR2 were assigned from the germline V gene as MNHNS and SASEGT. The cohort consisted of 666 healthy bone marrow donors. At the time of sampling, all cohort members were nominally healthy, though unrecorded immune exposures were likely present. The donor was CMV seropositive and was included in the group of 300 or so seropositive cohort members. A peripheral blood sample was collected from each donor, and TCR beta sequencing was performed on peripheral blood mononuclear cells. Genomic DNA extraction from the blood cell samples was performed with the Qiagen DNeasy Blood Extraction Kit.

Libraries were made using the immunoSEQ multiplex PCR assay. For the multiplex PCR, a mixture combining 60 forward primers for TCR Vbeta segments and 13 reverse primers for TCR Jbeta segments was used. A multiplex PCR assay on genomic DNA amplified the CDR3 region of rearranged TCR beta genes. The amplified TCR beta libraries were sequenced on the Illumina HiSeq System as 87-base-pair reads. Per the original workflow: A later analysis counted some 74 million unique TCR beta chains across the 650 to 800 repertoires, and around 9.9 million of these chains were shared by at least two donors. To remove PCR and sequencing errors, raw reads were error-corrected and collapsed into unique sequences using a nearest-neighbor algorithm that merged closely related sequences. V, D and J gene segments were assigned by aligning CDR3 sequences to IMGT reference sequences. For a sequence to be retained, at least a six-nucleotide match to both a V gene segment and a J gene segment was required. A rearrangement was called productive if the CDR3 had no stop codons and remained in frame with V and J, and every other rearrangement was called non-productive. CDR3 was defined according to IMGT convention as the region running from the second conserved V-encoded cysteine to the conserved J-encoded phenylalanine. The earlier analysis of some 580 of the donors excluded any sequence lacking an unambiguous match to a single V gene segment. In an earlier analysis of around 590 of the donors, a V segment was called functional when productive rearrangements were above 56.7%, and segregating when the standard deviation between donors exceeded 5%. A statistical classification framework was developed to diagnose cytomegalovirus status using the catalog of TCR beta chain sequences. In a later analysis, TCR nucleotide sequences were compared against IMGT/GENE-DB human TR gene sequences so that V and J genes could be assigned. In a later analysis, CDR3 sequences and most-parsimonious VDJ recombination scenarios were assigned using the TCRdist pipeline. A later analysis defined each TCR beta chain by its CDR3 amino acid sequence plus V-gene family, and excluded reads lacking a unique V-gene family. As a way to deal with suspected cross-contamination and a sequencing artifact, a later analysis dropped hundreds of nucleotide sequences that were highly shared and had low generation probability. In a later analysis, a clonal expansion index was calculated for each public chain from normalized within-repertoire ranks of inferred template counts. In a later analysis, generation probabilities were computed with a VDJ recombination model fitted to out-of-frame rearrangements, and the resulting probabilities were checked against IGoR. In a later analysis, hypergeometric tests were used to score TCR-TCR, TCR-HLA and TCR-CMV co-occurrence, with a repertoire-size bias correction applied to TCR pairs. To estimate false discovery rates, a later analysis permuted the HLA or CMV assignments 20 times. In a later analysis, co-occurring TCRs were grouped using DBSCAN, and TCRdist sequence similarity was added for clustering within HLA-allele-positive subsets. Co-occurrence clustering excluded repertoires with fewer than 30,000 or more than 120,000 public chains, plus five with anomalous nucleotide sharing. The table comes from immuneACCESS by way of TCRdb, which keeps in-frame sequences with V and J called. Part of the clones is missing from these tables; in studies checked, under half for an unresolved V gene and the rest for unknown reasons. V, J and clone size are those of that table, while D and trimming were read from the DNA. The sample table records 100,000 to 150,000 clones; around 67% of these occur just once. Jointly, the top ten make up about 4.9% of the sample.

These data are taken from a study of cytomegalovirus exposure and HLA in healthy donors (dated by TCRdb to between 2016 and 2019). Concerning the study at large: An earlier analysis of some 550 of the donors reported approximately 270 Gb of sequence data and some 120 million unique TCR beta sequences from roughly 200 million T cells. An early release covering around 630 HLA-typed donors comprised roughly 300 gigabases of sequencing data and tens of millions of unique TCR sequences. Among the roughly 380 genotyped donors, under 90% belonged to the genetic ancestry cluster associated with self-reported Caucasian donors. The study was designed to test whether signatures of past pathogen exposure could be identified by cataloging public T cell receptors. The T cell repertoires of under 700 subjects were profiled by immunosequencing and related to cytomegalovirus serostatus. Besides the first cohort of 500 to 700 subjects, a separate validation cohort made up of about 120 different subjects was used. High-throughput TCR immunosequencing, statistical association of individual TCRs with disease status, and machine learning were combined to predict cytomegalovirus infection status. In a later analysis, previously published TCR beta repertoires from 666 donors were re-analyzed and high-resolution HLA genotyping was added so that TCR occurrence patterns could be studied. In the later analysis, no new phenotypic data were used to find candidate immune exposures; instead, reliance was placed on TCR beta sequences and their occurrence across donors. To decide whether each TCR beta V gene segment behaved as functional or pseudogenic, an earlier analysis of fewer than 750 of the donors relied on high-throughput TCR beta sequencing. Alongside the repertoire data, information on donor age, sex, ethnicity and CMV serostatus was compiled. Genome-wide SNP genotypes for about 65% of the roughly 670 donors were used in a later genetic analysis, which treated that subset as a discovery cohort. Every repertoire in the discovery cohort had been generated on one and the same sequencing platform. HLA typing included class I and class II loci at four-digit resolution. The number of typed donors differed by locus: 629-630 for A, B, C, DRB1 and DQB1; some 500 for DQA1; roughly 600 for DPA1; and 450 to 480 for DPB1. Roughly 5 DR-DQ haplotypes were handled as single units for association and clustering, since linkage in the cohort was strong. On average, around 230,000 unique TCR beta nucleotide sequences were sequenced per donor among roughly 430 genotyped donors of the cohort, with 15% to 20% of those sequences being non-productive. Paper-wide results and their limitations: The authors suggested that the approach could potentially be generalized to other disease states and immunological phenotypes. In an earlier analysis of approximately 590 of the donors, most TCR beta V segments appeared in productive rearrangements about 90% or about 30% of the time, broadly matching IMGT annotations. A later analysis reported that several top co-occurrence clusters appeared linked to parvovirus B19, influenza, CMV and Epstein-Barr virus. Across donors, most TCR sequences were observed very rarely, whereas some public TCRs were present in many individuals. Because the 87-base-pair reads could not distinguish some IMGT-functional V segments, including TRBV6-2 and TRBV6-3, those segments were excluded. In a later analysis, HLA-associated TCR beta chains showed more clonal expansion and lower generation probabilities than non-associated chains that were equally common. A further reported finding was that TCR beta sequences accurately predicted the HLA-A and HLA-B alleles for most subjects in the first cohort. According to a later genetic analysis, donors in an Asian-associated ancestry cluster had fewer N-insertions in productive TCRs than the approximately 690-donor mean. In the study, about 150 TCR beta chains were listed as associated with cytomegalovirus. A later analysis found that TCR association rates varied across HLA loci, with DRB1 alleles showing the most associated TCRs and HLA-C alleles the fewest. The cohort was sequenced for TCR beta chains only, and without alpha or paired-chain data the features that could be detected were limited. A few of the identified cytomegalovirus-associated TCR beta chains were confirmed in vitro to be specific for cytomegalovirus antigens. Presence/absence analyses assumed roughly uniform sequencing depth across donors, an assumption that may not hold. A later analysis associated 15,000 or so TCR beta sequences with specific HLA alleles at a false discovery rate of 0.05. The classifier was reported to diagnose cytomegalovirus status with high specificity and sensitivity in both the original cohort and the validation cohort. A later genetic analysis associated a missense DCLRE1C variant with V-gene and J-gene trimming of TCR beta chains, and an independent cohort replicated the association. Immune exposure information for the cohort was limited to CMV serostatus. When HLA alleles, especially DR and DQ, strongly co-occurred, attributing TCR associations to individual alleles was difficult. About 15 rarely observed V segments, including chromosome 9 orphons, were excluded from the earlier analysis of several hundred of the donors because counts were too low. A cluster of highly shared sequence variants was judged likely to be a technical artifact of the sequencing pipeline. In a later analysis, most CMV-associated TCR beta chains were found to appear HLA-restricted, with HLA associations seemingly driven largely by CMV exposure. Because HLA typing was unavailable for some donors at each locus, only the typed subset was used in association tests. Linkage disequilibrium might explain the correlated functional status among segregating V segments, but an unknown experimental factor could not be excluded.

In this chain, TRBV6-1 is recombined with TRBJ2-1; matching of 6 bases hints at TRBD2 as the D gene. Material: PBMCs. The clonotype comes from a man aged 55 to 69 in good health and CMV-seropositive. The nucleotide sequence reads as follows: TGTGCCAGCAAAGAACGGCGGGATTTCAATGAGCAGTTCTTC. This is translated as CASKERRDFNEQFF.